The rows below give T cell receptor beta chains drawn from one sample of a study of beta chain features in type 1 diabetes. Sequencing used immunoSEQ multiplex PCR; TCRdb keeps in-frame clones, though not all of them. The sample includes more than 150,000 clones, approximately 13% of them seen just once. The specimen was central memory CD4+ T cells from blood. Receptor source: a woman between 18 and 29 years old in good health. Each CDR3 is given with its conserved first and last residue. D genes are given only for firm matches.

>NA|TRBV5-6
CASREQIVDGTEAFF
>TRBD1|TRBV11-1
CASSLAQSDREETQYF
>TRBD1|TRBV19
CASSIEGTASYEQYF
>TRBD1|TRBV5-4
CASRAVQGAPGELFF
>NA|TRBV5-1
CASSLSRNGYEQYF
>NA|TRBV28
CASSWGATEAFF
>TRBD1|TRBV6-6
CASSNFGQGFYNEQFF
>NA|TRBV11-2
CASSLGRGIRVTEAFF
>TRBD2|TRBV6-6
CASSLGTSGNVPEQYF
>TRBD2|TRBV14
CASSQQAGGPDTQYF
>TRBD1|TRBV7-3
CASSPRQGRTGELFF
>NA|TRBV29-1
CSVEKQKNYGYTF
>TRBD2|TRBV7-6
CASSPTSGYEQYF
>TRBD1|TRBV7-2
CASSLGQVYEQYF
>TRBD1|TRBV28
CASRRRQGSTEAFF
>TRBD1|TRBV4-2
CASSPATGDQPQHF
>TRBD2|TRBV2
CASSESSGTLETQYF